A selection of T cell receptor beta chains follows, all from one sample in a study of glioma-infiltrating T cells. TCRdb analysed the multiplex PCR reads with MiXCR anew, one entry per CDR3 protein. The sample includes about 200,000 distinct CDR3 sequences, 32% of them seen just once. Material: glioma tissue, nonneoplastic brain tissue, or PBMCs (not recorded which). These receptors originate from a human donor with low-grade glioma or glioblastoma, undergoing nonglioma brain surgery, or in good health (not recorded which). CDR3s include the opening cysteine and the closing phenylalanine or tryptophan. The D gene is left open where the match is weak. Some rows mark clone size as missing; the rest say once, few, many or name a class of expanded clone.

TGTGCCAGCAGTGAAGCGTGGTATAGCAATCAGCCCCAGCATTTT,CASSEAWYSNQPQHF,many,TRBJ1-5,-,TRBV6-1
TGTGCCAGCAGTTACCTAACTGAGGGATACGAGCAGTACTTC,CASSYLTEGYEQYF,-,TRBJ2-7,-,TRBV6-8
TGTGCCACCAGTAGAGCGCAGTACACCGGGGAGCTGTTTTTT,CATSRAQYTGELFF,many,TRBJ2-2,-,TRBV15
TGTGCCAGCAGCCGTCCCGGACAGTACTACGAGCAGTACTTC,CASSRPGQYYEQYF,many,TRBJ2-7,-,TRBV7-2
TGTGCCAGCAGCTCGTGGCGGGCCGGGGAGCTGTTTTTT,CASSSWRAGELFF,-,TRBJ2-2,-,TRBV11-2
TGTGCCATCAGTGATGGGGAACTAGCGGACCTCGGAGATACGAAGTATTTT,CAISDGELADLGDTKYF,-,TRBJ2-3,TRBD2,TRBV10-3
TGTGCCAGCAGTTCGTACCGCCCGGGAAGCAATCAGCCCCAGCATTTT,CASSSYRPGSNQPQHF,many,TRBJ1-5,-,TRBV6-1
TGTGCCAGCAGCTCTCAACTAGCGGGGGGAACAGATACGCAGTATTTT,CASSSQLAGGTDTQYF,-,TRBJ2-3,TRBD2,TRBV7-2
TGTGCCAGCAGTTCTTGGCAGGGCTACGAGCAGTACTTC,CASSSWQGYEQYF,few,TRBJ2-7,-,TRBV12-3/TRBV12-4
TGTGCCAGCAGGCAGAGTAATAATTCACCCCTCCACTTT,CASRQSNNSPLHF,many,TRBJ1-6,-,TRBV7-2
TGTGCCAGCAGTTTAGGGCGGGGGTACACCGGGGAGCTGTTTTTT,CASSLGRGYTGELFF,many,TRBJ2-2,TRBD2,TRBV27
TGTGCCAGCAGTGACGGAGTGGAAAAACTGTTTTTT,CASSDGVEKLFF,many,TRBJ1-4,-,TRBV2
TGTGCCAGCAGCCTGAGGACCGGGAGAGGGGAGACCCAGTACTTC,CASSLRTGRGETQYF,many,TRBJ2-5,-,TRBV7-3
TGTGCCAGCAGTTCAGACAGCACAGATACGCAGTATTTT,CASSSDSTDTQYF,many,TRBJ2-3,-,TRBV27
TGTGCCAGCATCTCGGACGGATCTAATGAAAAACTGTTTTTT,CASISDGSNEKLFF,many,TRBJ1-4,-,TRBV6-2/TRBV6-3
TGCAGCGTGTCGACCCAGGGGGCGAACACTGAAGCTTTCTTT,CSVSTQGANTEAFF,-,TRBJ1-1,TRBD1,TRBV29-1
TGTGCCATCAGCGACGCGTCCATGAACACTGAAGCTTTCTTT,CAISDASMNTEAFF,many,TRBJ1-1,-,TRBV10-3
TGTGCCAGCAGGATGGGACAGGTGATAGGGACCCAGTACTTC,CASRMGQVIGTQYF,many,TRBJ2-5,TRBD1,TRBV27
TGTGCCAGCACCCGGGTCCTAGCGGGAGGGTACAATGAGCAGTTCTTC,CASTRVLAGGYNEQFF,few,TRBJ2-1,TRBD2,TRBV12-3/TRBV12-4
TGTGCCAGCAGCCAACAGGGGCAGCCCCAGCATTTT,CASSQQGQPQHF,few,TRBJ1-5,TRBD1,TRBV7-6
TGTGCCAGCAGCCCCTCGGGGGGAACCTACAATGAGCAGTACTTC,CASSPSGGTYNEQYF,-,TRBJ2-7,TRBD2,TRBV3-1
TGTGCCAGCAGTCTCATTAAGGGGATGACCTACGAGCAGTACTTC,CASSLIKGMTYEQYF,many,TRBJ2-7,-,TRBV27
TGTGCCGGCAGCCAAAGGGAGTTCGTCGGGGAGGCTTTCTTT,CAGSQREFVGEAFF,-,TRBJ1-1,-,TRBV7-2
TGTGCCAGCAGTTTTATCGCGGGGGAGACCCAGTACTTC,CASSFIAGETQYF,many,TRBJ2-5,-,TRBV28
TGTGCCAGCAGCTTATTATACTACGAGCAGTACTTC,CASSLLYYEQYF,many,TRBJ2-7,-,TRBV7-2
TGCGCCAGCAGCCAAGAGGGCGCCGGCAAGCTGTTCTTC,CASSQEGAGKLFF,many,TRBJ2-1,-,TRBV4-1
TGTGCCATCCTTGGGGGCTCCTATAATTCAACCCTCCGCTTT,CAILGGSYNSTLRF,-,TRBJ1-6,-,TRBV7-2
TGTGCCAGCAGTTACGGTCAGGCCATCATCACGCCCCTCCACTTT,CASSYGQAIITPLHF,many,TRBJ1-6,-,TRBV6-2/TRBV6-3
-,CASSSSRQGGNEQFF,many,TRBJ2-1,-,TRBV6-2/TRBV6-3
TGTGCCACCAGTGATTCGGACCTGAAGGAGCAGTACTTC,CATSDSDLKEQYF,many,TRBJ2-7,-,TRBV24-1
TGTGCCAGCTCACCCCGGGAAGCTCAGCCCCAGCATTTT,CASSPREAQPQHF,many,TRBJ1-5,-,TRBV18
TGTGCCAGCAGTTTTGAGTGGGCTGAAGCTTTCTTT,CASSFEWAEAFF,many,TRBJ1-1,-,TRBV12-3/TRBV12-4
TGCGCCAGCAGCCAAGATCTGGCACAGGTCTATGGCTACACCTTC,CASSQDLAQVYGYTF,many,TRBJ1-2,-,TRBV4-3
TGTGCCAGTAAGAGCGGCAATGAGCAGTTCTTC,CASKSGNEQFF,many,TRBJ2-1,-,TRBV19
TGCAGCGTTGAAGGGTACCGGACTGGGTCCCAAGAGACCCAGTACTTC,CSVEGYRTGSQETQYF,-,TRBJ2-5,-,TRBV20-1
TGCGCCAGCAGTGACCGGGGGGGTGGGCAGTTCTTC,CASSDRGGGQFF,few,TRBJ2-1,TRBD2,TRBV10-2
TGTGCCAGCTCAGACACTAGTAATGAGCAGTTCTTC,CASSDTSNEQFF,-,TRBJ2-1,-,TRBV18
TGTGCCAGCAGTTACTCGATCGGGGAAAAGTACAATGAGCAGTTCTTC,CASSYSIGEKYNEQFF,many,TRBJ2-1,-,TRBV6-5
TGCAGTGCTAGAGATACGAGGGTTGATGAAAAACTGTTTTTT,CSARDTRVDEKLFF,many,TRBJ1-4,-,TRBV20-1
TGTGCCAGTAGTGGTTTGGCCCCCAATCAGCCCCAGCATTTT,CASSGLAPNQPQHF,-,TRBJ1-5,-,TRBV19
TGTGCCAGCAGTCGGGGGGGCAGGGGCACGAAGCCCCAGCATTTT,CASSRGGRGTKPQHF,-,TRBJ1-5,-,TRBV12-3/TRBV12-4
TGTGCCAGCTCACCACTCCGTAGGTTTGAGGGGGACACAGATACGCAGTATTTT,CASSPLRRFEGDTDTQYF,few,TRBJ2-3,-,TRBV18
-,CASSFYICSASAIVEAFF,-,TRBJ1-1,-,TRBV27
TGTGCCAGCAGTTTTACACAGGGGGCGAGAGAGACCCAGTACTTC,CASSFTQGARETQYF,few,TRBJ2-5,TRBD1,TRBV6-1
TGTGCCAGCAGCTATTACGGGGCCTTCCAGGAGACCCAGTACTTC,CASSYYGAFQETQYF,-,TRBJ2-5,-,TRBV27
TGTGCCAGCAGTTACTCCCGCAGGGCGACAGATACGCAGTATTTT,CASSYSRRATDTQYF,many,TRBJ2-3,-,TRBV6-2/TRBV6-3
TGTGCCAGCAGCTTAGGGGTTGGGGGCACGACAGATACGCAGTATTTT,CASSLGVGGTTDTQYF,-,TRBJ2-3,-,TRBV7-2
TGCGCCAGCAGCTTAGGGGGAACCGATAATTCACCCCTCCACTTT,CASSLGGTDNSPLHF,few,TRBJ1-6,-,TRBV5-1
TGTGCCAGCAGCCCGGAGGTACCGGGGGGCTACACCTTC,CASSPEVPGGYTF,-,TRBJ1-2,-,TRBV5-4
TGTGCCAGCAGCTTACTTCTAGCCAAAAACATTCAGTACTTC,CASSLLLAKNIQYF,many,TRBJ2-4,-,TRBV7-2